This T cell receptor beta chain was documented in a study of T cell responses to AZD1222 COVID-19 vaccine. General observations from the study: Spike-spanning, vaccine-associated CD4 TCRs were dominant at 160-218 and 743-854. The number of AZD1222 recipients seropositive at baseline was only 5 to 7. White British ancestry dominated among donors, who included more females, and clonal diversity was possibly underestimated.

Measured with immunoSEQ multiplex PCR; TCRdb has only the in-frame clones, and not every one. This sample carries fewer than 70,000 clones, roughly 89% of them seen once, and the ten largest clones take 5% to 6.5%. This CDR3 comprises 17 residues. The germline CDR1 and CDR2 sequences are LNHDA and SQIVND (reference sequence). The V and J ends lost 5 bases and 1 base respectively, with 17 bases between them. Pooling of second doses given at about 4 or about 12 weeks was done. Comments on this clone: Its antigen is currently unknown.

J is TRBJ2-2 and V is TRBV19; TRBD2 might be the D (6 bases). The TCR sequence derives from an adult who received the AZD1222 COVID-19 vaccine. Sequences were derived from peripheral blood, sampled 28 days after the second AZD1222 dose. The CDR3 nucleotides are TGTGCCAGTAGTCTTCTTCGGGACTCCCAGAACACCGGGGAGCTGTTTTTT. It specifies CASSLLRDSQNTGELFF.